This T cell receptor (beta chain) is drawn from a study of human T cells and chemical hapten exposure. Study context: Per-sample TCR yield variation was attributed mainly to small pooled library volume differences. The study, taken as a whole, reports: Once DPC sensitization occurred, TCRs above 1 in 1000 frequency showed no change.

Comments on this clonotype: Its specificity is unknown.

This sample's time point: patch test 1, 2 weeks after DPC sensitization. As for treatment: therapeutic diphenylcyclopropenone sensitization with weekly scalp DPC. A single record per CDR3 protein comes from TCRdb applying MiXCR to the RACE reads. The table has roughly 200,000 distinct CDR3 sequences, approximately 20% seen once. This specimen consisted of whole blood, obtained in connection with sensitization to the hapten diphenylcyclopropenone (DPC). The receptor was isolated from a woman between 45 and 60 years old with alopecia areata. Some clones in this sample may be carry-over from other donors' samples.

The CDR3 here is CATSRDLRGYNEQFF. The CDR3 DNA is TGTGCCACCAGCAGAGATCTCCGGGGGTACAATGAGCAGTTCTTC. This chain joins TRBV15 and TRBJ2-1; D perhaps matches TRBD2 (6 bases). Germline lookup yields CDR1 LNHNV and CDR2 YYDKDF (reference sequence). CDR3 length: 15 amino acids. The V and J ends lost 0 bases and 4 bases respectively, with 10 bases between them.